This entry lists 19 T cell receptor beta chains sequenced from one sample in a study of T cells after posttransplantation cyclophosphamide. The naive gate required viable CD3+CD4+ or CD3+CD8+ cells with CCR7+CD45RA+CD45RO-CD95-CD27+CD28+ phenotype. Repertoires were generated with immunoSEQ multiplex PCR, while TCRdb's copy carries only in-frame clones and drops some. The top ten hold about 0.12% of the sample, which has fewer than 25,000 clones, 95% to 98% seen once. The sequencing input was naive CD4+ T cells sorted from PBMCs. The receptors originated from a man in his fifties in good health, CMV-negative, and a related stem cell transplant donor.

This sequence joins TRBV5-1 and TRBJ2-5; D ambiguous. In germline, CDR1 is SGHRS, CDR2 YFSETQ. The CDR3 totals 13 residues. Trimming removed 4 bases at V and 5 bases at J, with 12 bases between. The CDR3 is CASSPSIRETQYF. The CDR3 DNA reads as TGCGCCAGCAGCCCATCAATCAGGGAGACCCAGTACTTC.

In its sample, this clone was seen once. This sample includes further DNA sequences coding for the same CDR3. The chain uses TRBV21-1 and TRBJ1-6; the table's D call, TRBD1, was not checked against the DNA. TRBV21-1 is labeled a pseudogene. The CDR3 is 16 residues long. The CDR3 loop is CASSSLRTVYNSPLHF. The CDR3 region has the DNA TGTGCCAGCAGCTCCCTCCGGACAGTATATAATTCCCCCCTCCACTTT.

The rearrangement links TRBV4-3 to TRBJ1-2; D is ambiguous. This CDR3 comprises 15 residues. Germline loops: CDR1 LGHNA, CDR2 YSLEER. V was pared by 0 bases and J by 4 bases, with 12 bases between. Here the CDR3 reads CASSQDRLAVYGYTF. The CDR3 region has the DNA TGCGCCAGCAGCCAAGATAGACTGGCGGTCTATGGCTACACCTTC.

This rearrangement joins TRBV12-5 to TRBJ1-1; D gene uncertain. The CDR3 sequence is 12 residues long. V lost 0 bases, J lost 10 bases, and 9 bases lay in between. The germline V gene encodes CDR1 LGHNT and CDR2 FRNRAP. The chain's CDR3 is CASGLVPRLAFF. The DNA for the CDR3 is TGTGCTAGTGGTTTGGTCCCGAGACTAGCTTTCTTT. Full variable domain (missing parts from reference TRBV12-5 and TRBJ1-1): DARVTQTPRHKVTEMGQEVTMRCQPILGHNTVFWYRQTMMQGLELLAYFRNRAPLDDSGMPKDRFSAEMPDATLATLKIQPSEPRDSAVYFCASGLVPRLAFFGQGTRLTVV.

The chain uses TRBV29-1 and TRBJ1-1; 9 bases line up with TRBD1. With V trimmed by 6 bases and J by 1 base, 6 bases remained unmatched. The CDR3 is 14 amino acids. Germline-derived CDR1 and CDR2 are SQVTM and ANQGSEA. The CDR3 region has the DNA TGCAGCGTCGAACAGGGGGCCGCGAACACTGAAGCTTTCTTT. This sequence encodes CSVEQGAANTEAFF.

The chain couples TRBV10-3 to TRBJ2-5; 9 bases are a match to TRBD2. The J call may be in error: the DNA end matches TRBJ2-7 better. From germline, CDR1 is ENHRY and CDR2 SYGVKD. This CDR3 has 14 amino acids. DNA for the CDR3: TGTGCCATCCACTCGGCGGGGGGGGCAGGCGAGCAGTACTTC. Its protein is CAIHSAGGAGEQYF.

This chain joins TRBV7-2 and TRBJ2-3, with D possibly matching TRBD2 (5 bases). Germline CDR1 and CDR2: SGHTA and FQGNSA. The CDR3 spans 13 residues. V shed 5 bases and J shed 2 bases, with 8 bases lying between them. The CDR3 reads CASSAGHTDTQYF. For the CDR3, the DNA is TGTGCCAGCAGCGCGGGCCACACAGATACGCAGTATTTT.

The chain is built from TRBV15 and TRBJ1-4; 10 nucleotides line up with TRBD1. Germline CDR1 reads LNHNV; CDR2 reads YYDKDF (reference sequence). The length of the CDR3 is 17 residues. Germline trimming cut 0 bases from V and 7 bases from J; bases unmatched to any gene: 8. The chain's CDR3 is CATSREGQGRIGEKLFF. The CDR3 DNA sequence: TGTGCCACCAGCAGAGAGGGACAGGGGAGGATCGGTGAAAAACTGTTTTTT.

For the CDR3, the DNA is TGTGCCAGTAGTTCGCCTAGCGGATTCACAGATACGCAGTATTTT. This encodes CASSSPSGFTDTQYF. This chain uses TRBV19 with TRBJ2-3; 7 bases map to TRBD2. The CDR3 length is 15 residues. The junction had 7 bases not matched to a gene; V was cut back by 5 bases and J by 2 bases. Germline V CDR1 and CDR2: LNHDA, SQIVND (reference sequence).

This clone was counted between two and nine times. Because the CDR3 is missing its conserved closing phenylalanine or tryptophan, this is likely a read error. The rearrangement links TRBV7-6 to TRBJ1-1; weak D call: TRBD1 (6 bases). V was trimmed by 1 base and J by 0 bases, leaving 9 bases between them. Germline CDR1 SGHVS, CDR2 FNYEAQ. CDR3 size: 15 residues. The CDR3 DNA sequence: TGTGCCAGCAGCTTAGTACCAGGGGTGAACACTGAAGCTTTCCTT. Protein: CASSLVPGVNTEAFL.

This CDR3 is CASSFSPGNTEAFF. The CDR3 DNA sequence: TGCGCCAGCAGCTTTAGTCCCGGGAACACTGAAGCTTTCTTT. V and J are TRBV5-1 and TRBJ1-1; D call uncertain. This CDR3 comprises 14 residues. The V end lost 2 bases, the J end lost 1 base, and 9 bases lay between the germline ends. Germline loops: CDR1 SGHRS, CDR2 YFSETQ.

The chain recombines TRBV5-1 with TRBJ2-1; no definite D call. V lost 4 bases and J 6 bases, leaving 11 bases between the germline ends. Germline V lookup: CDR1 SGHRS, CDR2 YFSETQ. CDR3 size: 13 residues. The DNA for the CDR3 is TGCGCCAGCAGCATACCAGTCGCCAATGAGCAGTTCTTC. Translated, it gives CASSIPVANEQFF.

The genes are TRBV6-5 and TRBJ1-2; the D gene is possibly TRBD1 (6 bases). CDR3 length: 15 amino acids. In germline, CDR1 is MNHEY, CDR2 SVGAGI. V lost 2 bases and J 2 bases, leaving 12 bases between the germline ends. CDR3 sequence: CASSYLTGGNYGYTF. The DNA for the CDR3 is TGTGCCAGCAGTTACCTGACAGGTGGAAACTATGGCTACACCTTC.

This CDR3 reads CASSPPGRNTEAFF. In nucleotides, the CDR3 is TGTGCCAGCAGCCCCCCAGGCAGAAACACTGAAGCTTTCTTT. This chain uses TRBV7-6 with TRBJ1-1; D is unclear. Germline V gene data show CDR1 as SGHVS and CDR2 as FNYEAQ. The ends were cut back, 5 bases at V and 2 bases at J, with 12 bases in the middle. The CDR3 totals 14 residues.

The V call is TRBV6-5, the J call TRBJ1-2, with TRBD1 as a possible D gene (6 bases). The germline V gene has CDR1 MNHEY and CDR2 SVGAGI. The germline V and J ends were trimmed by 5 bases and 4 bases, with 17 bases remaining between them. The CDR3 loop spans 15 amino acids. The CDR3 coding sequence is TGTGCCAGCAGTCCTGGTACAGGGTATGGCTATGGCTACACCTTC. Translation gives CASSPGTGYGYGYTF.

CDR3 DNA sequence: TGTGCCAGCAGCTTCAGTAGCAATCAGCCCCAGCATTTT. Protein sequence: CASSFSSNQPQHF. V usage is TRBV7-2 and J usage is TRBJ1-5, with D unresolved. CDR1 is SGHTA and CDR2 is FQGNSA in the germline V gene. The CDR3 has 13 amino acids. V dropped 3 bases and J dropped 0 bases, with 3 bases sitting between them.

DNA for the CDR3: TGTGCCAGCAGCTTGGCAGGGACTGGAAACACCATATATTTT. Its protein product is CASSLAGTGNTIYF. This chain links TRBV5-4 with TRBJ1-3, with D maybe TRBD1 (5 bases). Trimming shortened V by 0 bases and J by 2 bases, and 6 bases separated the two germline ends. The CDR3 covers 14 residues. Germline values: CDR1 SGHNT, CDR2 YYREEE (reference sequence).

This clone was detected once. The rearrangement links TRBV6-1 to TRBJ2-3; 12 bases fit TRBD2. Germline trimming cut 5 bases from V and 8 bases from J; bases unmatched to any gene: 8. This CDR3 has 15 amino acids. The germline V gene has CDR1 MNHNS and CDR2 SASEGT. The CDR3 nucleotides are TGTGCCAGCAGTTGGACTAGCGGGGTCGAAGGTACGCAGTATTTT. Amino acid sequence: CASSWTSGVEGTQYF.

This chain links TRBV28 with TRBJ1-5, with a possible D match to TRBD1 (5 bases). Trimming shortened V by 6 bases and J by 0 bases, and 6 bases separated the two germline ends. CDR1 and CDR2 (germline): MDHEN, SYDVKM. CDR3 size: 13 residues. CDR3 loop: CASRDSSNQPQHF. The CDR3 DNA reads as TGTGCCAGCAGAGACAGTAGCAATCAGCCCCAGCATTTT. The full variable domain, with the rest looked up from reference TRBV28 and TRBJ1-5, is DVKVTQSSRYLVKRTGEKVFLECVQDMDHENMFWYRQDPGLGLRLIYFSYDVKMKEKGDIPEGYSVSREKKERFSLILESASTNQTSMYLCASRDSSNQPQHFGDGTRLSIL.